This T cell receptor beta chain was observed in a study of blood T cells in healthy people across ages. Study observations and caveats: The fall in TCR beta diversity per million T cells was roughly linear with age.

Combining a sample-barcoded 5' primer with a J-beta primer mix, a second PCR ran for about 6 to 11 cycles. Every cDNA molecule carried a tag from a template-switch adaptor bearing 12 random nucleotides. MiXCR, run by TCRdb on the 5' RACE reads, gives a single entry per CDR3 protein. The sample has 1.8 million or so distinct CDR3 sequences; about 39% are singletons. The CDR3 runs to 15 residues. The germline V and J ends were trimmed by 2 bases and 0 bases, with 8 bases remaining between them. Germline-derived CDR1 and CDR2 are SNHLY and FYNNEI. No fewer than 6.5 million PBMCs went into each sample. Remarks on this clonotype: The antigen remains unidentified.

The sequencing sample was made of blood. V is TRBV2 and J is TRBJ2-1; D is uncertain. This TCR derives from a human donor in good health. This chain's CDR3 is CASSEFLASYNEQFF. The DNA of the CDR3 is TGTGCCAGCAGTGAATTTTTAGCCTCCTACAATGAGCAGTTCTTC.